Presented here are 8 T cell receptor beta chains from one specimen sequenced in a study of identical twins. MiXCR, applied by TCRdb to the 5' RACE reads, yields one record per CDR3 protein. The sample lists 500,000 to 550,000 distinct CDR3 sequences, 20% to 25% occurring once. Separately, the same data were catalogued under a study of yellow fever vaccine responses in identical twins.

The sample was CD4+ T cells sorted from blood. The receptor source for this set is a woman aged 18-29 years in good health.

This clonotype turned up a few times. This CDR3 reads CASSFGQVGDTQYF. The CDR3 coding sequence is TGTGCCAGCAGCTTCGGACAGGTTGGTGATACGCAGTATTTT. The chain joins TRBV5-5 to TRBJ2-3, with TRBD1 matching 7 bases. The CDR3 is made up of 14 amino acids. After removal of 2 bases from V and 6 bases from J, the junction contained 6 bases not matched to a gene. Germline V gene sequence: CDR1 SGHKS, CDR2 YYEKEE (reference sequence).

The gene calls are TRBV24-1 and TRBJ2-1; D not resolved. The V end lost 4 bases, the J end lost 9 bases, and 12 bases lay between the germline ends. Germline V CDR1 and CDR2: KGHDR, SFDVKD. CDR3 length: 13 residues. CDR3 DNA sequence: TGTGCCACCAGTGACCCGAGTTACGCTGAGCAGTTCTTC. Its protein product is CATSDPSYAEQFF.

The rearrangement uses TRBV20-1 and TRBJ2-7, with TRBD2 matching over 8 bases. The J segment lost 3 bases and the V segment lost 2 bases, leaving 6 bases of the junction unmatched. The CDR3 is 14 residues long. Germline assignment: CDR1 DFQATT and CDR2 SNEGSKA (reference sequence). The CDR3 nucleotides are TGCAGTGCTAGATTGGCGGGAGGACTCTACGAGCAGTACTTC. Translating gives CSARLAGGLYEQYF.

CDR3 region: CASSSDQGWQPQHF. The CDR3 region has the DNA TGTGCCAGCAGCTCGGACCAGGGTTGGCAGCCCCAGCATTTT. This chain joins TRBV5-5 and TRBJ1-5; possibly TRBD1 for D (5 bases). The ends were cut back, 3 bases at V and 7 bases at J, with 14 bases in the middle. CDR1 and CDR2 from the germline V gene are SGHKS and YYEKEE (reference sequence). The length of the CDR3 is 14 residues.

Only a few counts were recorded for this clonotype. V usage is TRBV12-3 or TRBV12-4 and J usage is TRBJ1-1; 7 bases align to TRBD1. V was pared by 10 bases and J by 1 base, with 6 bases of the junction left unmatched. This CDR3 contains 13 residues. CDR3 DNA: TGTGCCATCACGACAGGGAAGAACACTGAAGCTTTCTTT. Translation gives CAITTGKNTEAFF.

This clonotype was counted a few times. The chain employs TRBV19 and TRBJ2-2; 10 bases are a match to TRBD1. CDR3 length: 15 amino acids. The germline V gene has CDR1 LNHDA and CDR2 SQIVND (reference sequence). The V gene end was trimmed by 6 bases and the J gene end by 4 bases; junction bases not matched to a gene: 5. DNA of the CDR3: TGTGCCAGTAGAAAGGACAGGGGGTCCACCGGGGAGCTGTTTTTT. Translated: CASRKDRGSTGELFF.

This clonotype was observed a few times. The genes are TRBV15 and TRBJ2-1; the D is unclear. The CDR3 is 12 residues long. V shed 1 base and J shed 9 bases, with 7 bases lying between them. The germline V gene has CDR1 LNHNV and CDR2 YYDKDF (reference sequence). Here the CDR3 reads CATSRVTSEQFF. The CDR3, as DNA: TGTGCCACCAGCAGAGTAACCAGTGAGCAGTTCTTC.

The chain carries TRBV3-1 and TRBJ1-6; no reliable D call. Germline loops: CDR1 LGHDT, CDR2 YNNKEL (reference sequence). V was trimmed by 1 base and J by 12 bases, leaving 13 bases between them. The CDR3 length is 14 residues. The CDR3 region is CASSQGLNGVPLHF. The CDR3 DNA reads as TGTGCCAGCAGCCAAGGATTAAATGGGGTACCCCTCCACTTT. The full variable domain, completed using reference TRBV3-1 and TRBJ1-6, is DTAVSQTPKYLVTQMGNDKSIKCEQNLGHDTMYWYKQDSKKFLKIMFSYNNKELIINETVPNRFSPKSPDKAHLNLHINSLELGDSAVYFCASSQGLNGVPLHFGNGTRLTVT.